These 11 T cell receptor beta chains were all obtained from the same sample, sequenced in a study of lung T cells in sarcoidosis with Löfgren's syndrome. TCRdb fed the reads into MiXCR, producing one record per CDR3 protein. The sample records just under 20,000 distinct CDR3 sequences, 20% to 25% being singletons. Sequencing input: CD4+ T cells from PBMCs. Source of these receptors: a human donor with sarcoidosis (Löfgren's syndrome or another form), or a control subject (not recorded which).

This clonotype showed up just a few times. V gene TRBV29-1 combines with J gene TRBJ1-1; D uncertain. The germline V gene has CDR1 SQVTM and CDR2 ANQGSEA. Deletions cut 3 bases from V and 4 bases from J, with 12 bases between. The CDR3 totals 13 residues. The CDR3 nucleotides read TGCAGCGTTGAGCGGCCTGGCAGCACTGAAGCTTTCTTT. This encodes CSVERPGSTEAFF. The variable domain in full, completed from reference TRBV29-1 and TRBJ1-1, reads SAVISQKPSRDICQRGTSLTIQCQVDSQVTMMFWYRQQPGQSLTLIATANQGSEATYESGFVIDKFPISRPNLTFSTLTVSNMSPEDSSIYLCSVERPGSTEAFFGQGTRLTVV.

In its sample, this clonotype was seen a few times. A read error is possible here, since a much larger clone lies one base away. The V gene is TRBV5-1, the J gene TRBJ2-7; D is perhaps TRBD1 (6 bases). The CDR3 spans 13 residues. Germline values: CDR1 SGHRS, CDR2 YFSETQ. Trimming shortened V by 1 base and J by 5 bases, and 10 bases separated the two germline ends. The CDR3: CASSLSGGHEQYF. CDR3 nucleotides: TGCGCCAGCAGCTTGAGTGGGGGCCACGAGCAGTACTTC.

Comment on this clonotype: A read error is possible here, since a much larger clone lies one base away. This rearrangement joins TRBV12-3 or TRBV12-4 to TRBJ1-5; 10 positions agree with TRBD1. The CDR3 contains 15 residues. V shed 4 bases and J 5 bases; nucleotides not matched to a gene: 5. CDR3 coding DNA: TGTGCCAGCAGTTCAGGGACAGGGGCGGATCAGCCCCAGCATTTT. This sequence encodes CASSSGTGADQPQHF.

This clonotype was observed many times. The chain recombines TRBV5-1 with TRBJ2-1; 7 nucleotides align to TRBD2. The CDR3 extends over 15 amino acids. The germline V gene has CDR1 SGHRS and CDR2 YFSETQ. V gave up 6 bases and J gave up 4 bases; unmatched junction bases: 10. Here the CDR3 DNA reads TGCGCCAGCACCCTGTCTAGCGGTACGTACAATGAGCAGTTCTTC. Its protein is CASTLSSGTYNEQFF.

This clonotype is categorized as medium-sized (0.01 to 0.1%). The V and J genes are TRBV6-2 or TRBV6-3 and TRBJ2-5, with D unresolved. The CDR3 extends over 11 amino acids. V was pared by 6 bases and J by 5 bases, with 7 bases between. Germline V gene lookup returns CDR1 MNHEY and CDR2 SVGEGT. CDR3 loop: CASSLKETQYF. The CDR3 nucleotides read TGTGCCAGCAGCCTAAAGGAGACCCAGTACTTC.

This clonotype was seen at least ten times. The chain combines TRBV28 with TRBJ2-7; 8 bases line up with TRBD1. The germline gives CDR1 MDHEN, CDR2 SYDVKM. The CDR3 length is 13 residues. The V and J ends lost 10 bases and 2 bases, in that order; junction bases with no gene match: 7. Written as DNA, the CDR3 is TGTGCCATAGGGGGGACAGGAGCCTACGAGCAGTACTTC. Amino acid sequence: CAIGGTGAYEQYF. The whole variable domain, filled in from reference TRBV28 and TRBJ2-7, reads DVKVTQSSRYLVKRTGEKVFLECVQDMDHENMFWYRQDPGLGLRLIYFSYDVKMKEKGDIPEGYSVSREKKERFSLILESASTNQTSMYLCAIGGTGAYEQYFGPGTRLTVT.

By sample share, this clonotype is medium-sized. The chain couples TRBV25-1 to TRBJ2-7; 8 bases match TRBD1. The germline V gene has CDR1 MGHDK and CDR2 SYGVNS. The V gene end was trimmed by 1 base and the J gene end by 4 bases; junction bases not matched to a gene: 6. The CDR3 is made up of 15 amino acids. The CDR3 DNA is TGTGCCAGCAGTGAATTCGGGACAGGAGGATACGAGCAGTACTTC. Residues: CASSEFGTGGYEQYF.

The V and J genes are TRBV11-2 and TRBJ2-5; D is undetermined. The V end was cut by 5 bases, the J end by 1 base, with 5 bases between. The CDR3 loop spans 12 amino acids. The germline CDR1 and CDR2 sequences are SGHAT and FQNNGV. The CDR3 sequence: CASSASQETQYF. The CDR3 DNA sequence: TGTGCCAGCAGCGCCTCCCAAGAGACCCAGTACTTC.

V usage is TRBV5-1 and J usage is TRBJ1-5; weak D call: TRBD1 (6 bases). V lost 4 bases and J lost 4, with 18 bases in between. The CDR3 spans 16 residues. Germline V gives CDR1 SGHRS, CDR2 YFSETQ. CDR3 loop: CASSLEGGWLNQPQHF. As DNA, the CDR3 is TGCGCCAGCAGCCTAGAAGGGGGATGGTTAAATCAGCCCCAGCATTTT.

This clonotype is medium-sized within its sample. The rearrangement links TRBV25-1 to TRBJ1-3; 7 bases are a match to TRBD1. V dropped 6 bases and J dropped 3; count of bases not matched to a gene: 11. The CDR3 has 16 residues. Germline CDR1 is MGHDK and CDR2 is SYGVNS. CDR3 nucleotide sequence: TGTGCCAGCAGCCCCGCGCGACAGGGATTTGGAAACACCATATATTTT. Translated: CASSPARQGFGNTIYF.

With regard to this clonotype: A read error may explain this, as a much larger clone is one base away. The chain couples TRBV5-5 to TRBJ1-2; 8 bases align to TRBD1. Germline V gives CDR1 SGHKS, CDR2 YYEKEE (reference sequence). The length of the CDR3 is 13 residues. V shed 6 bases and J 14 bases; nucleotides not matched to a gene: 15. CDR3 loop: CASNFAGTGEPTF. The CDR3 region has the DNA TGTGCCAGCAACTTCGCCGGGACAGGCGAGCCTACCTTC.